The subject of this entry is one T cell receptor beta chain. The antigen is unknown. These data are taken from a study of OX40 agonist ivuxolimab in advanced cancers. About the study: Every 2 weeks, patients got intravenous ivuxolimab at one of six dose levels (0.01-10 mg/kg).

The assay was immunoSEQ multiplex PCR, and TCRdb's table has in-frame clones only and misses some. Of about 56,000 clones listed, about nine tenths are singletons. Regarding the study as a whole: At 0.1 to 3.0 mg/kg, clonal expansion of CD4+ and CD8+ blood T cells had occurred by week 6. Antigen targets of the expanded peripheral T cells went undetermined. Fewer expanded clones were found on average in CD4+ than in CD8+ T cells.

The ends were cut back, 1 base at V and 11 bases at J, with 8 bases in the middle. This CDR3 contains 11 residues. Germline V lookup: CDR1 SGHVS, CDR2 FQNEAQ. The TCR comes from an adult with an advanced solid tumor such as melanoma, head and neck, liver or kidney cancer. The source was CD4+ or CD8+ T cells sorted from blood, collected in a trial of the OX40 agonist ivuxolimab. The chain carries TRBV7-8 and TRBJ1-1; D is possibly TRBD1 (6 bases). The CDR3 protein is CASSLGGPAFF. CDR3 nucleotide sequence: TGTGCCAGCAGCTTAGGGGGGCCTGCTTTCTTT.